This T cell receptor (beta chain) was identified during a study of blood T cell repertoires in COVID-19. Study-wide background: COVID-19 samples collected from the United States, Italy and Spain covered acute and convalescent phases.

Per the study methods: Reference gene primer amplification in the assay estimated nucleated cell counts. Sequencing used immunoSEQ multiplex PCR; TCRdb keeps in-frame clones, though not all of them. D and trimming come from the DNA, and the V and J calls and clone size come from that table. The sample consists of about 170,000 clones, 80% to 85% of them appearing once. V lost 4 bases to trimming and J lost 4 bases; unmatched junction nucleotides: 10. This CDR3 has 16 amino acids. The V gene's germline CDR1 is SGHNT and CDR2 YYREEE (reference sequence). This clone has just one count. Sequenced sample: peripheral blood. The receptor was derived from a man in his 70s with active or convalescent COVID-19. V and J are TRBV5-4 and TRBJ2-1; 8 bases fit TRBD1. Here the CDR3 reads CASSKPGQEFYNEQFF. The CDR3 region has the DNA TGTGCCAGCAGCAAGCCGGGACAGGAATTTTACAATGAGCAGTTCTTC.